Below, one TCR beta chain is given with its context. Trimming cost V 1 base and J 0 bases, with 25 bases left between them. Germline assignment: CDR1 MNHEY and CDR2 SMNVEV (reference sequence). This CDR3 region has 21 residues. Authors' processing steps: Amplification with reference gene primers provided the estimates of nucleated cell counts. The method was immunoSEQ multiplex PCR; TCRdb's version includes in-frame clones alone and lacks a portion of them. That table is the source of V, J and clone size, and D and trimming were worked out from the DNA. This sample has about 200,000 clones, with roughly 80% found just once. This entry is derived from a study of blood T cell repertoires in COVID-19. In the study overall: Collection of acute and convalescent COVID-19 samples took place in the United States, Italy and Spain.

The rearrangement joins TRBV27 to TRBJ1-3, with D possibly being TRBD1 (6 bases). This TCR came from a man aged 60-69 years with COVID-19, enrolled during active disease. Sequenced sample: peripheral blood. CDR3 amino acids: CASSLYPTGTTLDVSGNTIYF. In DNA, the CDR3 is TGTGCCAGCAGTTTATACCCAACCGGGACAACACTAGACGTCTCTGGAAACACCATATATTTT.